Sequencing of this T cell receptor (beta chain) was carried out in a study of cytomegalovirus exposure and HLA in healthy donors. Worth noting for this clone: What it binds is unknown.

Study-wide findings and caveats: With later analysis, a missense DCLRE1C variant became linked to TCR beta V- and J-gene trimming. A further, later analysis showed that HLA-associated TCR beta chains (compared with equally common others) were more clonally expanded.

V was cut by 0 bases and J by 4 bases, with 27 bases left in between. The CDR3 is 20 residues long. Germline loops: CDR1 LGHNA, CDR2 YSLEER. The primer mix had 60 Vbeta and 13 Jbeta primers. TCRdb's copy holds only in-frame clones and misses some; the assay was immunoSEQ multiplex PCR. The sample has 180,000 or so clones, 79% seen once. The clonotype originates from a woman aged 45-65 years in good health and CMV-seronegative. This sequence joins TRBV4-3 and TRBJ1-2, with D possibly being TRBD1 (5 bases). The sequenced material came from PBMCs. DNA of the CDR3: TGCGCCAGCAGCCAAGATGCCCGCCCTGGGCAGGGAGGGGCGGGCTATGGCTACACCTTC. It translates to CASSQDARPGQGGAGYGYTF.